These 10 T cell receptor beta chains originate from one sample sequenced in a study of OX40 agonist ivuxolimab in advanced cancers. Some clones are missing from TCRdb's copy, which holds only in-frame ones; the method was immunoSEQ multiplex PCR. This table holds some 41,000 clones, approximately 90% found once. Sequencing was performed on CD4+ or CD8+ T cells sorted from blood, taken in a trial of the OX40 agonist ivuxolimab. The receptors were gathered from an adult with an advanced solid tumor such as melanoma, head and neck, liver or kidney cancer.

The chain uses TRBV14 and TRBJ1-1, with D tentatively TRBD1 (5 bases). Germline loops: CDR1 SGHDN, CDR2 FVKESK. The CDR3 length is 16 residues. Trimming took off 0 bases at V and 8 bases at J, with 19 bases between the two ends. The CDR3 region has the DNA TGTGCCAGCAGCCAAGATAGGGGCAGGGTCTTCACCGAAGCTTTCTTT. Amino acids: CASSQDRGRVFTEAFF.

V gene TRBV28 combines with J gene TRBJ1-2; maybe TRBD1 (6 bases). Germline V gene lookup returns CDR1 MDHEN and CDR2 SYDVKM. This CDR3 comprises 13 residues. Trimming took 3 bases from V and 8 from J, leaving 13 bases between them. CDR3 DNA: TGTGCCAGCAGTTTTGAACAGGGCGAAGGCTACACCTTC. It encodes CASSFEQGEGYTF.

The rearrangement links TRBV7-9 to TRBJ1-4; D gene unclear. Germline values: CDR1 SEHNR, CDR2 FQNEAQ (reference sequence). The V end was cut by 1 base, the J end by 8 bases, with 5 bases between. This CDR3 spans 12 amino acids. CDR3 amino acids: CASSLVLEKLFF. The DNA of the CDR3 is TGTGCCAGCAGCTTAGTACTAGAAAAACTGTTTTTT.

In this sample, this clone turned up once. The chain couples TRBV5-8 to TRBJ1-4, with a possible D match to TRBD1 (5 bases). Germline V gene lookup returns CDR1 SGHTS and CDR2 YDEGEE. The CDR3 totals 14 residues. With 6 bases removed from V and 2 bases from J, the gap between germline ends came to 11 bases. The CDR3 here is CASTRGWTNEKLFF. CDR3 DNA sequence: TGTGCCAGCACCCGGGGCTGGACTAATGAAAAACTGTTTTTT. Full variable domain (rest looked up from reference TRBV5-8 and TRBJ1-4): EAGVTQSPTHLIKTRGQQATLRCSPISGHTSVYWYQQALGLGLQFLLWYDEGEERNRGNFPPRFSGRQFPNYSSELNVNALELEDSALYLCASTRGWTNEKLFFGSGTQLSVL.

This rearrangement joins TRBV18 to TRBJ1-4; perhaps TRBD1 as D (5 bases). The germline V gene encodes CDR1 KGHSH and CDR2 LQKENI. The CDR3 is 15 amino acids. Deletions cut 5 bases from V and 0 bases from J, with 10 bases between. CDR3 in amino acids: CASSSQGATNEKLFF. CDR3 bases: TGTGCCAGCTCATCTCAGGGCGCAACTAATGAAAAACTGTTTTTT.

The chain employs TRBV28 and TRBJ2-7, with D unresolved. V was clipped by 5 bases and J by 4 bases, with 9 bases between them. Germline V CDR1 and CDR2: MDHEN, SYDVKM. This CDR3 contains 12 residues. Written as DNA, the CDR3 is TGTGCCAGCAGTCCCCCTGGTTACGAGCAGTACTTC. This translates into CASSPPGYEQYF.

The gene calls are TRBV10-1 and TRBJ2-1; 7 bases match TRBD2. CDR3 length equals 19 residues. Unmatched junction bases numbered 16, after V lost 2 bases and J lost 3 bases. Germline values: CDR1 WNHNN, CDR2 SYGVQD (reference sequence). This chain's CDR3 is CASSETSGGGLNLYNEQFF. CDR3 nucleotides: TGCGCCAGCAGTGAGACTAGTGGGGGGGGGTTGAACCTCTACAATGAGCAGTTCTTC.

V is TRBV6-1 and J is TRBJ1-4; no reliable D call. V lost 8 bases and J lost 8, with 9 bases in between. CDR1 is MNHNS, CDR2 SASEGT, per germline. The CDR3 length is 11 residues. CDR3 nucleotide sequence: TGTGCCAGCCGGCAGTACGAAAAACTGTTTTTT. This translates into CASRQYEKLFF.

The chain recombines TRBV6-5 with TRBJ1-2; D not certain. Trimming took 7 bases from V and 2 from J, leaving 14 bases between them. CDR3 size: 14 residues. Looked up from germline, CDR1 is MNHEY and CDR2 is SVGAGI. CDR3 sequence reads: CASNPGGVNYGYTF. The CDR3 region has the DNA TGTGCCAGCAATCCTGGAGGAGTGAACTATGGCTACACCTTC.

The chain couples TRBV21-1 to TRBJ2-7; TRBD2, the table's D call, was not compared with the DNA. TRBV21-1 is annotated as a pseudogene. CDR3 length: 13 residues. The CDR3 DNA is TGTGCCAGCAGCCCCCTGGGGGGGCCCGAGCAGTACTTC. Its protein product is CASSPLGGPEQYF.